This T cell receptor beta chain was captured in a study of T cell responses to AZD1222 COVID-19 vaccine. Study-level background: Investigators merged groups given second doses at roughly 4 or roughly 12 weeks.

Trimming took off 1 base at V and 1 base at J, with 10 bases between the two ends. The germline gives CDR1 LGHNA, CDR2 YNFKEQ. The CDR3 runs 15 residues. Study results and caveats: Reports say nearly half of spike-specific TCRs go after unmutated variant regions. The breadth and depth of Spike-specific TCRs increased once two AZD1222 doses had been given.

Generated by immunoSEQ multiplex PCR, the TCRdb table keeps only in-frame clones and is missing some. The sample records about 140,000 clones, 80% to 90% being singletons. Turning to this clone: The antigen is unknown.

This chain links TRBV4-2 with TRBJ1-2; unclear D gene. The sequence was collected from an adult in good health. Sequencing was performed on peripheral blood, taken on day 0 of AZD1222 vaccination. The chain's CDR3 is CASSQVEADNYGYTF. Here the CDR3 DNA reads TGTGCCAGCAGCCAAGTTGAGGCCGATAACTATGGCTACACCTTC.